The clone carrying this T cell receptor (beta chain) appeared a few times. This sample was taken from a study of T cells in Graves' hyperthyroidism and ophthalmopathy. Using RNA transcripts as the source, TCR beta CDR3 regions were amplified. TCR CDR3 regions were first amplified by RT-PCR with HTBI primers. TCRdb analysed the multiplex PCR reads with MiXCR anew, one entry per CDR3 protein. The table includes roughly 400,000 distinct CDR3 sequences, more than 13% detected once. The V end was cut by 2 bases, the J end by 8 bases, with 21 bases between. CDR3 length: 17 residues. Germline V CDR1 and CDR2: MNHNS, SASEGT.

What was sequenced was blood. The rearrangement joins TRBV6-1 to TRBJ1-4, with D tentatively TRBD1 (5 bases). This clonotype was sampled from a man aged 50 to 60 with Graves' ophthalmopathy. CDR3 sequence: CASSEYPLRGRGEKLFF. The CDR3, as DNA: TGTGCCAGCAGTGAATACCCTCTCCGGGGCCGAGGGGAAAAACTGTTTTTT.